This T cell receptor (beta chain) appears in the sequencing data of a study of cytomegalovirus exposure and HLA in healthy donors (dated by TCRdb to about 2017). For the study in its entirety: An earlier analysis of several hundred of the donors reported 276 Gb of sequence data and 117 million unique TCR beta sequences obtained from about 170 million T cells. Roughly 300 gigabases of sequencing data and approximately 84 million unique TCR sequences were included in an early release covering roughly 700 HLA-typed donors. The genetic ancestry cluster associated with self-reported Caucasian donors included around four fifths of the approximately 430 genotyped donors. The study aimed to test whether cataloging public T cell receptors could reveal signatures of past pathogen exposure. Using immunosequencing, the study profiled T cell repertoires from 500 to 800 subjects and related those repertoires to cytomegalovirus serostatus. Besides the first cohort of some 670 subjects, a separate validation cohort made up of 95 to 150 different subjects was used. High-throughput TCR immunosequencing, statistical association of individual TCRs with disease status, and machine learning were combined to predict cytomegalovirus infection status. In a later analysis, previously published TCR beta repertoires from about 670 donors were re-analyzed and high-resolution HLA genotyping was added so that TCR occurrence patterns could be studied. Rather than drawing on any new phenotypic data, the later analysis identified candidate immune exposures from TCR beta sequences and the way those sequences occurred across donors. An earlier analysis of around 540 of the donors applied high-throughput TCR beta sequencing to assess whether each TCR beta V gene segment acted as functional or pseudogenic. Alongside the repertoire data, information on donor age, sex, ethnicity and CMV serostatus was compiled. Genome-wide SNP genotypes for about 65% of the 666 donors were used in a later genetic analysis, which treated that subset as a discovery cohort. All discovery cohort repertoires had been generated using a single sequencing platform. Class I and class II HLA loci were covered by the typing at four-digit resolution. Typing coverage differed by locus: A, B, C, DRB1 and DQB1 were typed in roughly 620-630 donors, DQA1 in about 500, DPA1 in some 610, and DPB1 in just under 480. Roughly five DR-DQ haplotypes were handled as single units for association and clustering, since linkage in the cohort was strong. Across approximately 420 genotyped donors of the cohort, an average of approximately 220,000 unique TCR beta nucleotide sequences per donor were sequenced, and roughly 20% of those sequences were non-productive.

There are 12 amino acids in the CDR3, from cysteine to phenylalanine inclusive. Here the CDR3 DNA is all that survives: 36 bases in frame from base 1. Trimming at the junction amounts to 5 bases on V and 0 bases on J, and the germline ends lie 3 bases apart. The germline V gene sets CDR1 to SGHTA and CDR2 to FQGTGA. Library preparation used the immunoSEQ multiplex PCR assay. The multiplex PCR relied on a mix of 60 forward primers for TCR Vbeta segments and 13 reverse primers for TCR Jbeta segments. The CDR3 region of rearranged TCR beta genes was amplified from genomic DNA with a multiplex PCR assay. The amplified TCR beta libraries were sequenced on the Illumina HiSeq System as 87-base-pair reads. The original methods were these. A later analysis tallied around 87 million unique TCR beta chains across the 610 or so repertoires, and around 12 million of those chains were shared by two or more donors. Raw reads were error-corrected and collapsed into unique sequences by a nearest-neighbor algorithm in which closely related sequences were merged to remove PCR and sequencing errors. To assign V, D and J gene segments, CDR3 sequences were aligned to IMGT reference sequences. For a sequence to be retained, a match of at least six nucleotides was required to both a V gene segment and a J gene segment. Rearrangements were classified as productive when the CDR3 lacked stop codons and remained in frame with V and J, and all other rearrangements were classified as non-productive. Following IMGT convention, CDR3 was defined as the stretch from the second conserved V-encoded cysteine to the conserved J-encoded phenylalanine. Sequences without an unambiguous match to a single V gene segment were excluded from the earlier analysis of a few hundred of the donors. An earlier analysis of approximately 590 of the donors classified V segments as functional when productive rearrangements were above 56.7% and as segregating when the standard deviation between donors was above 5%. To diagnose cytomegalovirus status from the catalog of TCR beta chain sequences, a statistical classification framework was built. In a later analysis, V and J genes were assigned by comparing TCR nucleotide sequences against IMGT/GENE-DB human TR gene sequences. Using the TCRdist pipeline, a later analysis assigned CDR3 sequences along with most-parsimonious VDJ recombination scenarios. A later analysis defined each TCR beta chain by its CDR3 amino acid sequence plus V-gene family, and excluded reads lacking a unique V-gene family. To address suspected cross-contamination and a sequencing artifact, a later analysis removed 550 to 750 highly shared, low-generation-probability nucleotide sequences. In a later analysis, a clonal expansion index was calculated for each public chain from normalized within-repertoire ranks of inferred template counts. In a later analysis, generation probabilities were computed using a VDJ recombination model fitted to out-of-frame rearrangements, and the results were checked against IGoR. In a later analysis, TCR-TCR, TCR-HLA and TCR-CMV co-occurrence was scored with hypergeometric tests, and a repertoire-size bias correction was applied to TCR pairs. In a later analysis, false discovery rates were estimated by permuting HLA or CMV assignments 20 times. In a later analysis, co-occurring TCRs were grouped using DBSCAN, with TCRdist sequence similarity added in when clustering inside HLA-allele-positive subsets. Co-occurrence clustering excluded repertoires with fewer than 30,000 or more than 120,000 public chains, plus five with anomalous nucleotide sharing. In TCRdb, the immuneACCESS table is reduced to in-frame sequences with V and J assigned. These tables do not hold every clone; where another copy was compared, an unresolved V gene accounts for under half, and the others remain unexplained. The DNA was the basis for D and trimming; V, J and clone size are from that table. The sample contains hundreds of thousands of clones, over 75% of them found a single time. Together, the top ten hold under 0.25% of the sample.

Findings and caveats that apply to the study as a whole: Broadly in line with IMGT annotations, most TCR beta V segments showed up in productive rearrangements about 87% or about 30% of the time in an earlier analysis of a few hundred of the donors. A further reported finding was that TCR beta sequences accurately predicted the HLA-A and HLA-B alleles for most subjects in the first cohort. Linkage disequilibrium might explain the correlated functional status among segregating V segments, but an unknown experimental factor could not be ruled out. A few of the identified cytomegalovirus-associated TCR beta chains were confirmed in vitro to be specific for cytomegalovirus antigens. Because HLA typing was missing for some donors at each locus, association tests included only the typed subset. The study gave a list of about 170 TCR beta chains associated with cytomegalovirus. In a later analysis, several top co-occurrence clusters were reported to appear linked to parvovirus B19, influenza, CMV and Epstein-Barr virus. In a later analysis, most CMV-associated TCR beta chains were found to appear HLA-restricted, with HLA associations seemingly driven largely by CMV exposure. According to a later genetic analysis, donors in an Asian-associated ancestry cluster had fewer N-insertions in productive TCRs than the roughly 670-donor mean. When HLA alleles, especially DR and DQ, strongly co-occurred, attributing TCR associations to individual alleles was difficult. The authors suggested that the approach could potentially be extended to other disease states and immunological phenotypes. In a later analysis, more than 15,000 TCR beta sequences were associated with specific HLA alleles at a false discovery rate of 0.05. Some IMGT-functional V segments, including TRBV6-2 and TRBV6-3, could not be distinguished by the 87-base-pair reads and were therefore excluded. While some public TCRs were present in many individuals, most TCR sequences turned up only very rarely across donors. A later analysis found that HLA-associated TCR beta chains were more clonally expanded and had lower generation probabilities than equally common non-associated chains. The earlier analysis of 587 of the donors excluded 15 to 20 rarely observed V segments, including chromosome 9 orphons, because counts were too low. An association between a missense DCLRE1C variant and V-gene and J-gene trimming of TCR beta chains was found in a later genetic analysis and replicated in an independent cohort. For the cohort, immune exposure information was limited to CMV serostatus. In a later analysis, TCR association rates were found to vary across HLA loci, with the most associated TCRs seen for DRB1 alleles and the fewest for HLA-C alleles. Cytomegalovirus status was reported to be diagnosed by the classifier with high specificity and sensitivity in both the original and validation cohorts. A cluster of highly shared sequence variants was judged likely to represent a technical artifact of the sequencing pipeline. Roughly uniform sequencing depth across donors was assumed in presence/absence analyses, although this assumption may not hold. Only TCR beta chains were sequenced in this cohort, and the absence of alpha or paired-chain data limited detectable features.

As regards this clone: Its antigen is not yet known. It has no much larger one-base neighbor in the sample; base qualities were not kept.

The cohort comprised some 730 healthy bone marrow donors. At the time of sampling, every cohort member was nominally healthy, though immune exposures that went unrecorded were likely present. The donor tested CMV seronegative, placing the donor among the 300 to 450 seronegative members of the cohort. A peripheral blood sample was collected from each donor, and TCR beta sequencing was performed on peripheral blood mononuclear cells. The Qiagen DNeasy Blood Extraction Kit was used to extract genomic DNA from the blood cell samples. The sample taken for sequencing was PBMCs. The rearrangement combines TRBV7-3 with TRBJ2-3; the D gene cannot be named for sure. This TCR derives from a girl aged 2-10 years in good health and CMV-seronegative. CDR3 region: CASSPSTDTQYF. The sequence in DNA is TGTGCCAGCAGCCCTAGCACAGATACGCAGTATTTT.